The 30 T cell receptor beta chains below all came from one sample that was sequenced in a study of regulatory T cells in long-lasting Graves disease. For TCR beta, libraries came from iRepertoire HTBI primers and Arm-PCR of CDR3 regions. One entry per CDR3 protein, called by TCRdb with MiXCR from the multiplex PCR reads. The table lists about 470,000 distinct CDR3 sequences, 20% of them singletons, with 7% to 9.5% in the top ten. The time point here: persistent/refractory GD, antithyroid drugs over 5 years with positive TRAb. From RNA extracted from PBMCs, the TCR library was made. The sequencing used peripheral blood mononuclear cells (PBMCs), collected when the disease was refractory, from a patient treated with antithyroid drugs. These receptors originate from a female donor with Graves disease.

The sample holds a few counts of this clonotype. This rearrangement joins TRBV27 to TRBJ1-1; a weak D match, TRBD1 (5 bases). Germline V lookup: CDR1 MNHEY, CDR2 SMNVEV (reference sequence). V was pared by 2 bases and J by 4 bases, with 11 bases between. The CDR3 spans 14 residues. CDR3 sequence (DNA): TGTGCCAGCAGTTTAGGGGGTTCGAGCACTGAAGCTTTCTTT. This codes for CASSLGGSSTEAFF.

This clonotype has ten or more counts. The chain carries TRBV28 and TRBJ1-2; no firm D call. The CDR3 runs to 14 residues. Per germline, CDR1 MDHEN and CDR2 SYDVKM. Trimming took off 2 bases at V and 5 bases at J, with 12 bases between the two ends. The CDR3 bases are TGTGCCAGCAGTTTAATGGCGACGGCATATGGCTACACCTTC. Translating it yields CASSLMATAYGYTF.

In this sample, this clonotype turned up a few times. The chain couples TRBV19 to TRBJ2-2, with a tentative D call TRBD1 (6 bases). The ends were cut back, 5 bases at V and 4 bases at J, with 14 bases in the middle. The CDR3 length is 15 residues. The germline CDR1 and CDR2 sequences are LNHDA and SQIVND (reference sequence). CDR3 sequence (DNA): TGTGCCAGTAGTTTTAACCCCAGGGGCACCGGGGAGCTGTTTTTT. Its translation: CASSFNPRGTGELFF.

This clonotype has just a few counts. The chain recombines TRBV12-3 or TRBV12-4 with TRBJ2-1, with D possibly TRBD2 on 6 matching bases. This CDR3 contains 14 residues. With 7 bases removed from V and 3 bases from J, the gap between germline ends came to 13 bases. The CDR3 coding sequence is TGTGCCAGCAATTGGGGGACTGGCTACAATGAGCAGTTCTTC. Its protein product is CASNWGTGYNEQFF.

This clonotype was recorded many times. V gene TRBV29-1 combines with J gene TRBJ2-5; possibly TRBD1 for D (5 bases). CDR3 length: 12 amino acids. V was trimmed by 7 bases and J by 5 bases, leaving 14 bases between them. Germline V gene lookup returns CDR1 SQVTM and CDR2 ANQGSEA. CDR3 in DNA: TGCAGCGCAGGGCAGGGTGTTGAGACCCAGTACTTC. As protein: CSAGQGVETQYF.

This clonotype was observed a few times. In DNA form, the CDR3 reads TGTGCCAGCAGTTCACGAGTAGGAAAAGAGACCCAGTACTTC. It translates to CASSSRVGKETQYF. The V and J genes are TRBV7-9 and TRBJ2-5; D gene uncertain. Germline V gives CDR1 SEHNR, CDR2 FQNEAQ (reference sequence). The V end lost 6 bases, the J end lost 3 bases, and 14 bases lay between the germline ends. This CDR3 contains 14 residues.

This clonotype was detected many times. The CDR3: CASSFFGTLPHF. The DNA for the CDR3 is TGTGCCAGCAGTTTCTTTGGCACCCTCCCGCATTTT. V usage is TRBV6-5 and J usage is TRBJ1-5; D gene ambiguous. Germline values: CDR1 MNHEY, CDR2 SVGAGI. V was cut by 4 bases and J by 15 bases, with 16 bases left in between. This CDR3 has 12 amino acids.

This clonotype showed up many times. J is TRBJ2-5 and V is TRBV7-2; TRBD2 matches 9 bases. The junction had 10 bases not matched to a gene; V was cut back by 5 bases and J by 6 bases. The CDR3 is made up of 15 amino acids. Germline lookup yields CDR1 SGHTA and CDR2 FQGNSA. CDR3 amino acids: CASSLLAGGVQTQYF. The CDR3 nucleotides are TGTGCCAGCAGCCTACTAGCGGGCGGGGTCCAGACCCAGTACTTC.

With regard to this clonotype: A much larger clone differs by one base, so this may be a read error. This rearrangement joins TRBV12-3 or TRBV12-4 to TRBJ1-1; TRBD1 is a possible D gene (6 bases). This CDR3 is built from 13 residues. The CDR3 sequence: CASSYGGATEPFF. CDR3 DNA: TGTGCCAGCAGTTATGGGGGCGCCACTGAACCTTTCTTT.

This clonotype was seen repeatedly, ten times or more. This rearrangement joins TRBV2 to TRBJ2-7, with 11 bases identical to TRBD2. The germline gives CDR1 SNHLY, CDR2 FYNNEI. V lost 10 bases and J lost 1; bases outside the gene matches: 9. CDR3 length: 15 amino acids. The CDR3 spells CATQEASGRSYEQYF. The CDR3 region has the DNA TGTGCCACTCAAGAGGCTAGCGGGAGGTCCTACGAGCAGTACTTC.

The sample holds many counts of this clonotype. The chain joins TRBV7-6 to TRBJ1-5; D gene uncertain. CDR1 is SGHVS, CDR2 FNYEAQ, per germline. The CDR3 has 16 residues. V lost 5 bases to trimming and J lost 2 bases, with 16 bases between them. Written as DNA, the CDR3 is TGTGCCAGCAGCCTACATCGGGATGAGGGCAATCAGCCCCAGCATTTT. It codes for CASSLHRDEGNQPQHF.

This clonotype has at least ten counts. The rearrangement uses TRBV6-2 or TRBV6-3 and TRBJ2-2; D ambiguous. CDR1 and CDR2 (germline): MNHEY, SVGEGT. Trimming took off 2 bases at V and 4 bases at J, with 8 bases between the two ends. The CDR3 covers 14 residues. The DNA of the CDR3 is TGTGCCAGCAGTTACGGTGTTAGCACCGGGGAGCTGTTTTTT. Protein product: CASSYGVSTGELFF.

This clonotype was recorded many times. The chain joins TRBV28 to TRBJ2-5; 8 nucleotides agree with TRBD1. V shed 5 bases, J shed 3 bases, and the junction held 2 bases outside the gene matches. The germline V gene encodes CDR1 MDHEN and CDR2 SYDVKM. This CDR3 has 13 residues. The CDR3 is CASSHRGEETQYF. DNA of the CDR3: TGTGCCAGCAGTCACAGGGGGGAAGAGACCCAGTACTTC.

At least ten counts were recorded for this clonotype. The rearrangement joins TRBV28 to TRBJ2-7, with D perhaps matching TRBD1 or TRBD2 (5 bases each). V was clipped by 4 bases and J by 5 bases, with 15 bases between them. CDR3 length: 14 amino acids. In germline, CDR1 is MDHEN, CDR2 SYDVKM. The CDR3 loop is CASSWTGAADEQYF. CDR3 sequence (DNA): TGTGCCAGCAGTTGGACTGGGGCGGCGGACGAGCAGTACTTC.

There are a few counts of this clonotype. This clone may be a read error of a much larger clone one base away. The chain couples TRBV6-2 or TRBV6-3 to TRBJ1-1; no clear D gene. The CDR3 runs 14 residues. Germline V CDR1 and CDR2: MNHEY, SVGEGT. The CDR3 bases are TGTGCCAGCAGTGAATCTATGGCGAACACTAAAGCTTTCTTT. Protein product: CASSESMANTKAFF.

This clonotype was observed a few times. The CDR3 sequence is CSASGQGNSYEQYF. CDR3 DNA: TGCAGTGCTTCCGGACAGGGGAACTCCTACGAGCAGTACTTC. This chain uses TRBV20-1 with TRBJ2-7; the match to TRBD1 covers 9 bases. This CDR3 contains 14 residues. The V gene end was trimmed by 5 bases and the J gene end by 0 bases; junction bases not matched to a gene: 5. Germline V gene sequence: CDR1 DFQATT, CDR2 SNEGSKA (reference sequence).

This clonotype was picked up a small number of times. The V call is TRBV4-3, the J call TRBJ1-5; 9 bases agree with TRBD1. Germline V gene data show CDR1 as LGHNA and CDR2 as YSLEER. With V trimmed by 1 base and J by 6 bases, 1 base remained unmatched. This CDR3 is 14 amino acids long. The CDR3 DNA sequence: TGCGCCAGCAGCCAAGGGACAGGGGCTCAGCCCCAGCATTTT. This gives the protein CASSQGTGAQPQHF.

There are many counts of this clonotype. The V gene is TRBV29-1, the J gene TRBJ1-1; TRBD1 aligns across 7 bases. CDR3 length: 13 residues. Germline V gives CDR1 SQVTM, CDR2 ANQGSEA. Losses at the gene ends were 8 bases for V and 6 bases for J; bases not matched to a gene: 12. CDR3 sequence: CSLTGVAEPEAFF. The CDR3 DNA follows: TGCAGCTTAACAGGGGTTGCAGAGCCTGAAGCTTTCTTT. Supplemented by reference TRBV29-1 and TRBJ1-1, the full variable domain reads SAVISQKPSRDICQRGTSLTIQCQVDSQVTMMFWYRQQPGQSLTLIATANQGSEATYESGFVIDKFPISRPNLTFSTLTVSNMSPEDSSIYLCSLTGVAEPEAFFGQGTRLTVV.

This clonotype was seen repeatedly, ten times or more. The V call is TRBV6-1, the J call TRBJ1-2; D is unresolved. The CDR3 contains 12 residues. Germline V gene sequence: CDR1 MNHNS, CDR2 SASEGT. The V gene lost 7 bases and the J gene lost 6 bases, with 12 bases spanning the gap. CDR3 protein: CASTLSLDGYTF. As DNA, the CDR3 is TGTGCCAGCACCTTAAGCCTAGATGGCTACACCTTC.

This clonotype was recorded at least ten times. V and J are TRBV6-1 and TRBJ1-1; D is undetermined. The CDR3 spans 14 residues. V was cut by 7 bases and J by 2 bases, with 14 bases left in between. Germline values: CDR1 MNHNS, CDR2 SASEGT. CDR3 in amino acids: CASILAGPNTEAFF. The DNA for the CDR3 is TGTGCCAGCATCCTAGCCGGACCAAACACTGAAGCTTTCTTT.

For this clonotype: Given a much more abundant clone one base away, this may be a read error. The CDR3 nucleotides read TGTGCCAGCAGACGGGACAGCAGCTCCTATAATTCACCCCCCCACTTT. Its translation is CASRRDSSSYNSPPHF. V is TRBV6-1 and J is TRBJ1-6; TRBD1 agrees at 7 bases. Germline CDR1 and CDR2: MNHNS and SASEGT. This CDR3 comprises 16 residues.

This clonotype has at least ten counts. Here the CDR3 DNA reads TGTGCCAGCAGCCAAGACGGACAGTCAAGTGGCTACACCTTC. Translating gives CASSQDGQSSGYTF. The V call is TRBV3-1, the J call TRBJ1-2; a possible D gene is TRBD1 (6 bases). Trimming took off 0 bases at V and 7 bases at J, with 12 bases between the two ends. CDR3 size: 14 residues. Germline CDR1 LGHDT, CDR2 YNNKEL (reference sequence).

The chain recombines TRBV30 with TRBJ2-2; TRBD1 matches 9 bases. V trimming: 2 bases; J trimming: 4 bases; junction bases outside the gene matches: 5. The CDR3 sequence is 15 residues long. Germline V gives CDR1 GTSNPN, CDR2 SVGIG (reference sequence). DNA for the CDR3: TGTGCCTGGAGTCCCGGGACAGGGTTCACCGGGGAGCTGTTTTTT. It specifies CAWSPGTGFTGELFF.

This clonotype showed up many times. The CDR3 coding sequence is TGTGCCAGCAGTTCCCCGGACAGGGGAGGGGGCACTGAAGCTTTCTTT. It translates to CASSSPDRGGGTEAFF. V is TRBV28 and J is TRBJ1-1; 9 bases align to TRBD1. V was pared by 4 bases and J by 4 bases, with 10 bases of the junction left unmatched. The germline V gene has CDR1 MDHEN and CDR2 SYDVKM. The CDR3 extends over 16 amino acids.

Ten or more counts support this clonotype. This chain uses TRBV2 with TRBJ1-2; 8 positions agree with TRBD1. V was pared by 4 bases and J by 2 bases, with 6 bases of the junction left unmatched. Germline V lookup: CDR1 SNHLY, CDR2 FYNNEI. There are 15 residues in the CDR3. In DNA form, the CDR3 reads TGTGCCAGCAGTGTTGGACAGGGCCGCAACTATGGCTACACCTTC. It encodes CASSVGQGRNYGYTF.

This clonotype was counted ten times or more. CDR3 DNA: TGTGCCAGCAGCTCATACAGGGGGCAAGGGCAGCCCCAGCATTTT. This gives the protein CASSSYRGQGQPQHF. The genes are TRBV7-8 and TRBJ1-5; 9 nucleotides line up with TRBD1. Germline assignment: CDR1 SGHVS and CDR2 FQNEAQ. The CDR3 covers 15 residues. Trimming removed 4 bases from V and 7 bases from J; junction bases left unmatched: 8.

As for this clonotype: A junction end diverges from the germline sequence, so it may reflect a read error. The V gene is TRBV29-1, the J gene TRBJ2-7; no reliable D call. Germline V gene lookup returns CDR1 SQVTM and CDR2 ANQGSEA. The CDR3 totals 11 residues. The CDR3 here is CRVLRQYEQYF. The CDR3 DNA sequence: TGCCGCGTTTTACGACAATACGAGCAGTACTTC.

This clonotype came up many times. The rearrangement uses TRBV12-3 or TRBV12-4 and TRBJ1-2; the D gene is possibly TRBD1 (5 bases). The length of the CDR3 is 14 residues. V lost 3 bases to trimming and J lost 4 bases, with 12 bases between them. The CDR3 sequence: CASSFIDSPYGYTF. CDR3 coding DNA: TGTGCCAGCAGTTTTATTGACAGTCCCTATGGCTACACCTTC.

Details on this clonotype: Since a much larger clone is just one base distant, this may be a read error. This sequence joins TRBV28 and TRBJ2-7; the D gene is possibly TRBD2 (7 bases). Trimming took 5 bases from V and 3 from J, leaving 14 bases between them. Germline loops: CDR1 MDHEN, CDR2 SYDVKM. There are 14 residues in the CDR3. CDR3 bases: TGTGCCAGCAGTATAAACGGGGGGCACTACGAGCAGTACTTC. Protein sequence: CASSINGGHYEQYF.

This clonotype was found many times. The chain joins TRBV2 to TRBJ2-5; the D gene is possibly TRBD2 (7 bases). The CDR3 sequence is 14 residues long. Germline loops: CDR1 SNHLY, CDR2 FYNNEI. The V and J ends lost 8 bases and 6 bases respectively, with 19 bases between them. The DNA for the CDR3 is TGTGCCAGCGGAAAAACGGGGGGCGTAAAGACCCAGTACTTC. It yields the protein CASGKTGGVKTQYF.